The table lists the clone carrying this T cell receptor beta chain with a few counts. Its antigen remains unidentified. This sample is drawn from a study of cytomegalovirus exposure and HLA in healthy donors. General study results and limits: Associated with HLA alleles at 0.05 false discovery rate in a later analysis were around 15,000 TCR beta sequences.

Trimming took 0 bases from V and 4 from J, leaving 8 bases between them. The CDR3 consists of 14 residues. Germline CDR1 is SGHNT and CDR2 is YYREEE (reference sequence). PCR used 60 Vbeta primers and 13 Jbeta primers. Libraries were prepared by immunoSEQ multiplex PCR; TCRdb keeps only in-frame clonotypes and omits some of them. The sample lists under 200,000 clones; 80% to 85% were seen once. The TCR originated in a boy younger than 18 in good health and CMV-seronegative. The material sequenced was PBMCs. V gene TRBV5-4 combines with J gene TRBJ2-1; no reliable D call. The CDR3 spells CASSLGELYNEQFF. CDR3 nucleotide sequence: TGTGCCAGCAGCTTGGGTGAACTTTACAATGAGCAGTTCTTC.